The sequence of this T cell receptor (beta chain) was determined in a study of T cells in Graves' hyperthyroidism and ophthalmopathy. Looking at the study overall: The authors collected peripheral blood at initial diagnosis, before any treatment. Overall study findings and caveats: Blood samples included most of the expanded thyroid clonotypes exceeding 0.001.

TCR beta CDR3 sequences were amplified from RNA transcripts. First-round RT-PCR of the TCR CDR3 relied on the HTBI primer set. TCRdb used MiXCR to reprocess the multiplex PCR reads, holding one entry per CDR3 protein. The table has 620,000 or so distinct CDR3 sequences, more than 12% seen once. V lost 8 bases, J lost 5 bases, and 12 bases lay in between. Germline loops: CDR1 MDHEN, CDR2 SYDVKM. The CDR3 is made up of 12 amino acids. Ophthalmopathy patients showed a Clinical Activity Score of at least 3, NOSPECS grade of at least 4 and duration under 3 months. This clonotype was found many times. Its antigen remains unidentified.

The chain carries TRBV28 and TRBJ1-1; tentative D call: TRBD1 (5 bases). This clonotype originated in a woman in her forties or fifties with Graves' ophthalmopathy. Input material: blood. The CDR3 bases are TGTGCCAGCGGACGTAGGGGAACTGAAGCTTTCTTT. Translated: CASGRRGTEAFF. The entire variable domain, with the rest obtained from reference TRBV28 and TRBJ1-1, is as follows: DVKVTQSSRYLVKRTGEKVFLECVQDMDHENMFWYRQDPGLGLRLIYFSYDVKMKEKGDIPEGYSVSREKKERFSLILESASTNQTSMYLCASGRRGTEAFFGQGTRLTVV.